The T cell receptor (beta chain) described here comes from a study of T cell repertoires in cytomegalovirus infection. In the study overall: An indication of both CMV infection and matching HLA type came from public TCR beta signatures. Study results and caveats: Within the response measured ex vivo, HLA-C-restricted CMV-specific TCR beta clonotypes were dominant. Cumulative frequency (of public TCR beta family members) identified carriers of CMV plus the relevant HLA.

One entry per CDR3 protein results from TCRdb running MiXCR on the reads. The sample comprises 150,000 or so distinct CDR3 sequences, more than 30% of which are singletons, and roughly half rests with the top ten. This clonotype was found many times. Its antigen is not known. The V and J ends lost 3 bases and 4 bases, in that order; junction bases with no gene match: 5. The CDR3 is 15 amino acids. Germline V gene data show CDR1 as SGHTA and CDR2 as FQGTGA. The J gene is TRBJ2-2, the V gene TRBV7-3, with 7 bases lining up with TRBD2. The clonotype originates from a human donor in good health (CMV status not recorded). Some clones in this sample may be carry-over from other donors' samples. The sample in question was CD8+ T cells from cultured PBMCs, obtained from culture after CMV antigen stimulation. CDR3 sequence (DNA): TGTGCCAGCAGCTTGGGAGGGGCGAGCACCGGGGAGCTGTTTTTT. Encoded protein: CASSLGGASTGELFF.